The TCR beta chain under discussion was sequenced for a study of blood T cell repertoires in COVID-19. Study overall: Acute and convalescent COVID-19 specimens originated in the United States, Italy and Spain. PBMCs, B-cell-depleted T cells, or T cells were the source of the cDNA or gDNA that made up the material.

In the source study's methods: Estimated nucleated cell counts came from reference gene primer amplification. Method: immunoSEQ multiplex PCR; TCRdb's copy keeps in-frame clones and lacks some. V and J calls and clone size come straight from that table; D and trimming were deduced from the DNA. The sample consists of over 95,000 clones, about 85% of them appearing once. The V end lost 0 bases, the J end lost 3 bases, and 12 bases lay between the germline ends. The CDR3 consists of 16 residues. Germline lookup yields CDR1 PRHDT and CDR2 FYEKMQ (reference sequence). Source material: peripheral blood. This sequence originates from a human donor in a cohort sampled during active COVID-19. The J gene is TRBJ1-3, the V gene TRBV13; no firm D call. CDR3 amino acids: CASSLGLGVSGNTIYF. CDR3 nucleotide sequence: TGTGCCAGCAGCTTAGGCCTCGGGGTTAGTGGAAACACCATATATTTT. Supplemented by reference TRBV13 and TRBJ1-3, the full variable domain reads AAGVIQSPRHLIKEKRETATLKCYPIPRHDTVYWYQQGPGQDPQFLISFYEKMQSDKGSIPDRFSAQQFSDYHSELNMSSLELGDSALYFCASSLGLGVSGNTIYFGEGSWLTVV.